Listed here are 17 T cell receptor beta chains from one sample, sequenced in a study of blood T cell repertoires in COVID-19. Sequencing used immunoSEQ multiplex PCR; TCRdb keeps in-frame clones, though not all of them. The data show 300,000 to 400,000 clones, around 82% seen once. Sequencing was performed on peripheral blood. The source of these receptors is a man under 40 with active or convalescent COVID-19.

The chain links TRBV5-4 to TRBJ1-2; the match to TRBD1 covers 9 bases. This CDR3 region has 16 residues. The germline CDR1 and CDR2 sequences are SGHNT and YYREEE (reference sequence). J was trimmed by 3 bases and V by 4 bases; bases with no gene match: 10. Here the CDR3 reads CASSPPGQGNHYGYTF. The CDR3 bases are TGTGCCAGCAGCCCGCCCGGACAGGGGAATCACTATGGCTACACCTTC. Full variable domain (rest looked up from reference TRBV5-4 and TRBJ1-2): ETGVTQSPTHLIKTRGQQVTLRCSSQSGHNTVSWYQQALGQGPQFIFQYYREEENGRGNFPPRFSGLQFPNYSSELNVNALELDDSALYLCASSPPGQGNHYGYTFGSGTRLTVV.

The rearrangement joins TRBV7-2 to TRBJ1-5; 7 bases are a match to TRBD1. V lost 5 bases and J lost 3; bases outside the gene matches: 7. This CDR3 is 15 amino acids long. Looked up from germline, CDR1 is SGHTA and CDR2 is FQGNSA. Here the CDR3 reads CASSPGQAFNQPQHF. Written as DNA, the CDR3 is TGTGCCAGCAGCCCCGGACAGGCCTTCAATCAGCCCCAGCATTTT.

This chain joins TRBV4-2 and TRBJ2-6, with D uncertain. Trimming took off 5 bases at V and 0 bases at J, with 8 bases between the two ends. The CDR3 contains 15 residues. CDR1 is LGHNA and CDR2 is YNFKEQ in the germline V gene. The CDR3 DNA is TGTGCCAGCAGCTTCCGTATCTCTGGGGCCAACGTCCTGACTTTC. Protein sequence: CASSFRISGANVLTF.

This clone has only one observation. As DNA, the CDR3 is TGTGCCAGCAGCTTGGGGCATATGAACACTGAAGCTTTCTTT. It is translated as CASSLGHMNTEAFF. The chain couples TRBV5-8 to TRBJ1-1; no firm D call. The CDR3 covers 14 residues. Germline V gene data show CDR1 as SGHTS and CDR2 as YDEGEE. The V end was cut by 0 bases, the J end by 0 bases, with 6 bases between.

V gene TRBV30 combines with J gene TRBJ1-5, with 7 bases lining up with TRBD1. J lost 7 bases, V lost 2 bases, and 14 bases had no gene match. The V gene's germline CDR1 is GTSNPN and CDR2 SVGIG (reference sequence). This CDR3 comprises 16 residues. In DNA form, the CDR3 reads TGTGCCTGGAGTCGGAGAACGGGCAGGGGACAGCAGCCCCAGCATTTT. Residues: CAWSRRTGRGQQPQHF.

The CDR3 loop is CASSLMGVSSYEQYF. CDR3 coding DNA: TGTGCCAGCAGCTTGATGGGCGTTAGCTCCTACGAGCAGTACTTC. The genes are TRBV5-4 and TRBJ2-7; D unclear. The V end was cut by 1 base, the J end by 0 bases, with 11 bases between. Germline assignment: CDR1 SGHNT and CDR2 YYREEE (reference sequence). There are 15 residues in the CDR3. The full variable domain, with the rest looked up from reference TRBV5-4 and TRBJ2-7, is ETGVTQSPTHLIKTRGQQVTLRCSSQSGHNTVSWYQQALGQGPQFIFQYYREEENGRGNFPPRFSGLQFPNYSSELNVNALELDDSALYLCASSLMGVSSYEQYFGPGTRLTVT.

The CDR3 sequence: CASSLAGTYEQYF. In nucleotides, the CDR3 is TGTGCCAGCAGCTTAGCAGGAACGTACGAGCAGTACTTC. This rearrangement joins TRBV11-3 to TRBJ2-7; no definite D call. Trimming removed 1 base at V and 4 bases at J, with 8 bases between. The CDR3 spans 13 residues. CDR1 is SGHNT, CDR2 YENEEA, per germline.

This chain connects TRBV10-3 to TRBJ2-1; 7 positions match TRBD2. V trimming: 7 bases; J trimming: 0 bases; junction bases outside the gene matches: 6. The CDR3 consists of 15 residues. Germline V CDR1 and CDR2: ENHRY, SYGVKD. The CDR3 is CAIKASGSSYNEQFF. The DNA of the CDR3 is TGTGCCATCAAGGCTAGCGGTAGCTCCTACAATGAGCAGTTCTTC.

The genes are TRBV30 and TRBJ1-3; D may be TRBD1 (5 bases). CDR1 is GTSNPN, CDR2 SVGIG, per germline (reference sequence). The germline V and J ends were trimmed by 0 bases and 0 bases, with 15 bases remaining between them. CDR3 length: 17 residues. The CDR3 here is CAWSVGSGGSSGNTIYF. In DNA form, the CDR3 reads TGTGCCTGGAGTGTTGGATCCGGGGGGAGCTCTGGAAACACCATATATTTT.

CDR3 in DNA: TGTGCCAGCGGCCAGGTCGCGAACACCGGGGAGCTGTTTTTT. Protein product: CASGQVANTGELFF. The chain uses TRBV9 and TRBJ2-2; D gene uncertain. The CDR3 covers 14 residues. CDR1 is SGDLS, CDR2 YYNGEE, per germline. Trimming shortened V by 7 bases and J by 0 bases, and 10 bases separated the two germline ends.

The chain employs TRBV6-5 and TRBJ1-6, with D unresolved. V was cut by 8 bases and J by 6 bases, with 14 bases left in between. The CDR3 loop spans 14 amino acids. CDR1 and CDR2 from the germline V gene are MNHEY and SVGAGI. CDR3 DNA: TGTGCCAGCGGTATCCCAGGTACTAATTCACCCCTCCACTTT. It encodes CASGIPGTNSPLHF.

The rearrangement links TRBV5-1 to TRBJ2-6, with D maybe TRBD2 (5 bases). The CDR3 has 15 residues. Trimming cost V 4 bases and J 2 bases, with 10 bases left between them. Germline V gene sequence: CDR1 SGHRS, CDR2 YFSETQ. The CDR3, as DNA: TGCGCCAGCAGCCCGAGGGAAACTGGGGCCAACGTCCTGACTTTC. Protein product: CASSPRETGANVLTF.

The V call is TRBV7-2, the J call TRBJ2-1; the match to TRBD2 covers 9 bases. The V gene end was trimmed by 3 bases and the J gene end by 8 bases; junction bases not matched to a gene: 8. Germline-derived CDR1 and CDR2 are SGHTA and FQGNSA. This CDR3 comprises 15 residues. CDR3 DNA sequence: TGTGCCAGCAGCTTGGTAGCGGGGGATGGAGATGAGCAGTTCTTC. This codes for CASSLVAGDGDEQFF.

This chain connects TRBV28 to TRBJ2-1, with 7 bases aligning to TRBD2. Germline loops: CDR1 MDHEN, CDR2 SYDVKM. There are 14 residues in the CDR3. V lost 4 bases and J lost 9; bases outside the gene matches: 9. Here the CDR3 reads CASSSAGVRGEQFF. The CDR3 DNA reads TGTGCCAGCAGTTCGGCGGGAGTGAGGGGTGAGCAGTTCTTC.

This chain joins TRBV6-5 and TRBJ2-2; TRBD1 might be the D (5 bases). Germline lookup yields CDR1 MNHEY and CDR2 SVGAGI. Trimming stripped 6 bases from V and 1 base from J, with 9 bases between. The CDR3 has 14 residues. The CDR3 reads CASRTALNTGELFF. The CDR3 DNA reads TGTGCCAGCAGGACAGCCCTGAACACCGGGGAGCTGTTTTTT.

The chain combines TRBV9 with TRBJ2-5; D perhaps matches TRBD2 (7 bases). Trimming took off 2 bases at V and 5 bases at J, with 13 bases between the two ends. The CDR3 covers 14 residues. CDR1 is SGDLS, CDR2 YYNGEE, per germline. CDR3 coding DNA: TGTGCCAGCAGCGTTGGGGGGGCCGTGGAGACCCAGTACTTC. It translates to CASSVGGAVETQYF.

This chain joins TRBV30 and TRBJ1-1; a weak D match, TRBD1 (6 bases). CDR1 GTSNPN and CDR2 SVGIG come from the germline V gene (reference sequence). The CDR3 spans 13 residues. The V end lost 2 bases, the J end lost 4 bases, and 11 bases lay between the germline ends. CDR3: CAWSPGGPTEAFF. CDR3 in DNA: TGTGCCTGGAGTCCGGGGGGGCCCACTGAAGCTTTCTTT.